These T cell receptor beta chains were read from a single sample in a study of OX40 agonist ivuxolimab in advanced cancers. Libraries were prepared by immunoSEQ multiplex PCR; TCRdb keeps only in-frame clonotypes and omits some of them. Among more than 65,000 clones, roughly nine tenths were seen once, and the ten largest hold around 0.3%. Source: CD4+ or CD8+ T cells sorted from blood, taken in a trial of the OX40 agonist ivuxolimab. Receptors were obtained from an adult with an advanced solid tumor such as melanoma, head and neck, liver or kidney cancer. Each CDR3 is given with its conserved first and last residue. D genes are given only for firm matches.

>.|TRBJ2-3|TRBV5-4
TGTGCCAGCAGCTGGCCCAGCACAGATACGCAGTATTTT
CASSWPSTDTQYF
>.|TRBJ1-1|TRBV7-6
TGTGCCAGCAGCTTAATAGGCGGACAGAGGCACACTGAAGCTTTCTTT
CASSLIGGQRHTEAFF
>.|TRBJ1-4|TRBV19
TGTGCCAGTAGTCCTCAAAGGGAAAAACTGTTTTTT
CASSPQREKLFF
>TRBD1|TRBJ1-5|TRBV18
TGTGCCAGCTCACCACTTCCAGGGGGCTCAAGTCAGCCCCAGCATTTT
CASSPLPGGSSQPQHF
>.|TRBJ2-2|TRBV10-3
TGTGCCATCTCGCGGAACACCGGGGAGCTGTTTTTT
CAISRNTGELFF
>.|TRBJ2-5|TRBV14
TGTGCCAGCAGCCAAGACGTGTCGGGTTTCTACCAAGAGACCCAGTACTTC
CASSQDVSGFYQETQYF
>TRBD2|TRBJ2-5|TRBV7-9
TGTGCCAGCAGCATCCTAGCGGGAGAGGGGGAGACCCAGTACTTC
CASSILAGEGETQYF
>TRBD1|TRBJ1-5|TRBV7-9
TGTGCCAGCAGCTTAGCGGGGACAGGGGGCTGGGTTCAGCCCCAGCATTTT
CASSLAGTGGWVQPQHF
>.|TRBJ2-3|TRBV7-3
TGTGCCAGCAGCTTAGAGGGCGTACCTCCGGCAGATACGCAGTATTTT
CASSLEGVPPADTQYF
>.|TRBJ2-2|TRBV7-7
TGTGCCAGCAGCTTAGGGGACTCGACCGGGGAGCTGTTTTTT
CASSLGDSTGELFF
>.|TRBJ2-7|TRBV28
TGTGCCAGCAACCCACAGGAGGGTCGGGACGGCACCTACGAGCAGTACTTC
CASNPQEGRDGTYEQYF
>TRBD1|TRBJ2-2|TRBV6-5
TGTGCCAGCAGTCAGGACAGGGGGCAAACCGGGGAGCTGTTTTTT
CASSQDRGQTGELFF
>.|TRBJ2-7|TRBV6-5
TGTGCCAGCAGTCCGCTGATCGGTATCTACGAGCAGTACTTC
CASSPLIGIYEQYF
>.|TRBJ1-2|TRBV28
TGTGCCAGCAGTGAACAAGGTCAGAGCTATGGCTACACCTTC
CASSEQGQSYGYTF
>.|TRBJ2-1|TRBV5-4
TGTGCCAGCAGCTCCAGCGGCCTCTCCTACAATGAGCAGTTCTTC
CASSSSGLSYNEQFF
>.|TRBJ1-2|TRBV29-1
TGCAGCGTTGAGACAGTCACCTATGGCTACACCTTC
CSVETVTYGYTF
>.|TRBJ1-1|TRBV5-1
TGCGCCAGCAGCTTGTTAGATAGGGGCACTGAAGCTTTCTTT
CASSLLDRGTEAFF
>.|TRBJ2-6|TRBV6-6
TGTGCCAGCCGATCTCGCGAGGGCTCTGGGGCCAACGTCCTGACTTTC
CASRSREGSGANVLTF
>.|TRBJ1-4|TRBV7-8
TGTGCCAGCAGCGCCAGATCAGGGACCGGCACGGCTAATGAAAAACTGTTTTTT
CASSARSGTGTANEKLFF
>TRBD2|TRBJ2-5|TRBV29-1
TGCAGCGTTGGGACTAGCGGGAGGTGGGAGACCCAGTACTTC
CSVGTSGRWETQYF
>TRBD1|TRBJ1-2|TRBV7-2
TGTGCCAGCAGCTTGGGACAGTTGGTCGGTAACTATGGCTACACCTTC
CASSLGQLVGNYGYTF
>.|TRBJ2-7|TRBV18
TGTGCCAGCTCACCACCGAGAGGGGCGGGCGAGCAGTACTTC
CASSPPRGAGEQYF
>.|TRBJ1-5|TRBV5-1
TGCGCCAGCAGCTTGGAAGGCACAATATATCAGCCCCAGCATTTT
CASSLEGTIYQPQHF
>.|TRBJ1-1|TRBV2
TGTGCCAGCAGACCCGGGACACTGAACACTGAAGCTTTCTTT
CASRPGTLNTEAFF
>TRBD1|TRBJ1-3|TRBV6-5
TGTGCCAGCAGTAGGGACAGTTTCTCTGGAAACACCATATATTTT
CASSRDSFSGNTIYF
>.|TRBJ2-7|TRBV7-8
TGTGCCAGTACCTGGGGAGGTAACTCCTACGAGCAGTACTTC
CASTWGGNSYEQYF
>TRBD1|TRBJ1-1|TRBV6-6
TGTGCCAGCAGATCCCCGGGACAGGGGAACACTGAAGCTTTCTTT
CASRSPGQGNTEAFF
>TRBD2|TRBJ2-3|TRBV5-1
TGCGCCAGCAGCTTGGCGACTAGCGGAGATAGCACAGATACGCAGTATTTT
CASSLATSGDSTDTQYF
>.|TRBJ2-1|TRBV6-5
TGTGCCAGCAGTTACTCAGCCGGTCGCAATGAGCAGTTCTTC
CASSYSAGRNEQFF